The 9 T cell receptor beta chains below were found in one sample sequenced in a study of T cells in Graves' hyperthyroidism and ophthalmopathy. The investigators amplified TCR beta CDR3 regions from RNA transcripts. The study used the HTBI primer set for a first-round RT-PCR of the TCR CDR3. Via MiXCR, TCRdb re-called the multiplex PCR reads, giving one row per CDR3 protein. The data hold 300,000 to 400,000 distinct CDR3 sequences, with approximately 15% observed a single time. Sequenced material: blood. The receptors were sampled from a woman in her sixties with Graves' hyperthyroidism.

This clonotype showed up just a few times. V and J are TRBV20-1 and TRBJ1-2; 7 bases match TRBD1. J was trimmed by 7 bases and V by 7 bases; bases with no gene match: 9. The CDR3 extends over 12 amino acids. Germline V gene data show CDR1 as DFQATT and CDR2 as SNEGSKA (reference sequence). The CDR3 sequence: CSVQGQGGGYTF. CDR3 bases: TGCAGTGTACAGGGCCAGGGGGGTGGCTACACCTTC.

The sample holds a few counts of this clonotype. The J gene is TRBJ2-7, the V gene TRBV5-6; no clear D gene. V lost 0 bases and J lost 3, with 7 bases in between. The germline CDR1 and CDR2 sequences are SGHDT and YYEEEE. The CDR3 spans 13 residues. The CDR3 nucleotides are TGTGCCAGCAGCTTGGTGACGGTCTACGAGCAGTACTTC. Amino acids: CASSLVTVYEQYF.

This clonotype came up many times. The rearrangement links TRBV10-2 to TRBJ2-7; weak D call: TRBD2 (6 bases). The V and J ends lost 2 bases and 5 bases respectively, with 16 bases between them. Germline V gives CDR1 WSHSY, CDR2 SAAADI. This CDR3 is 15 amino acids long. CDR3 nucleotides: TGCGCCAGCAGTGAGAATCCGGGGGAGGTTGACGAGCAGTACTTC. It yields the protein CASSENPGEVDEQYF.

This chain joins TRBV18 and TRBJ2-1, with D possibly called TRBD1 or TRBD2 (7 bases each). Germline values: CDR1 KGHSH, CDR2 LQKENI. Trimming pared 3 bases from V and 10 bases from J, leaving 13 bases between. This CDR3 spans 13 amino acids. The CDR3 DNA reads TGTGCCAGCTCACCGGCCAGGGGGGGGGAGCAGTTCTTC. Translation gives CASSPARGGEQFF.

The table lists this clonotype with a few counts. V usage is TRBV20-1 and J usage is TRBJ1-1; D gene uncertain. The V and J ends lost 5 bases and 3 bases respectively, with 13 bases between them. The CDR3 is made up of 13 amino acids. Germline assignment: CDR1 DFQATT and CDR2 SNEGSKA (reference sequence). The CDR3 DNA sequence: TGCAGTGCTCATAGAATAGCCGACACTGAAGCTTTCTTT. Translated, it gives CSAHRIADTEAFF.

This clonotype was counted many times. The CDR3 nucleotides are TGTGCCAGCAGAATCTGGGACAGCTCCTACGAGCAGTACTTC. Amino acids: CASRIWDSSYEQYF. V and J are TRBV28 and TRBJ2-7; 7 bases are a match to TRBD1. Per the germline V gene, CDR1 is MDHEN and CDR2 is SYDVKM. The CDR3 totals 14 residues. V was pared by 6 bases and J by 0 bases, with 5 bases of the junction left unmatched.

This clonotype was picked up a small number of times. This sequence may be a read error, since a much larger clone differs from it by one base. The chain couples TRBV7-7 to TRBJ2-1; 10 bases are a match to TRBD2. There are 14 residues in the CDR3. Germline V gene data show CDR1 as SSHAT and CDR2 as FNYEAQ (reference sequence). CDR3 nucleotides: TGTGCTAGCAGCATATCTAGCGGGAGCGATGAGCAGTTCTTC. As protein: CASSISSGSDEQFF.

Of note for this clonotype: One end of the junction is discordant with germline, which a read error may explain. This rearrangement joins TRBV18 to TRBJ1-4; no reliable D call. The CDR3 is made up of 14 amino acids. Per the germline V gene, CDR1 is KGHSH and CDR2 is LQKENI. CDR3 nucleotides: TGTGCCAGCTCACCACGGGCGGGTAATGGAAAACTGTTTTTT. Protein sequence: CASSPRAGNGKLFF.

This clonotype was found many times. The chain has TRBV19 and TRBJ1-1; D call uncertain. CDR3 length: 14 residues. Germline V lookup: CDR1 LNHDA, CDR2 SQIVND (reference sequence). The V and J ends lost 8 bases and 2 bases respectively, with 15 bases between them. CDR3 in DNA: TGTGCCAGTGAACATGGTACGGGAAACACTGAAGCTTTCTTT. Protein product: CASEHGTGNTEAFF.